This TCR beta chain originates from a study of a mutant IDH1 vaccine in newly diagnosed glioma. On the study more broadly: The initiation of vaccination occurred 4-6 weeks after radiotherapy alone, or with temozolomide cycles. Therapy received beforehand was radiotherapy, temozolomide, or both, with most patients given both. At week 35 came visit V12, and visit V13 followed at week 47.

Time point described: week 35, safety follow-up. In the vaccine, a single dose held 300 ug of the mutant IDH1 20-mer peptide, along with topical imiquimod. The study gave patients eight vaccinations in weeks 1, 3, 5, 7, 11, 15, 19, 23. TCRdb's table, derived via immunoSEQ multiplex PCR, lists solely in-frame clones and lacks some. The sample records tens of thousands of clones, approximately 80% being singletons. CDR1 MGHRA and CDR2 YSYEKL come from the germline V gene. The ends lost 4 bases at V and 7 bases at J; junction bases unmatched: 8. This CDR3 is 15 amino acids long. A word on this clone: Its antigen remains unknown.

The specimen comprised PBMCs, sampled from a glioma patient whose treatment included an IDH1 peptide vaccine. The genes are TRBV4-1 and TRBJ2-3, with 10 bases fitting TRBD2. This TCR was recovered from a man aged 25 to 40 with glioma. The CDR3 protein is CASSLERGGSYTQYF. CDR3 sequence (DNA): TGCGCCAGCAGCCTTGAGCGGGGGGGCTCTTATACGCAGTATTTT.